This passage covers 13 T cell receptor beta chains from one sample sequenced in a study of CD8+CD57+ T cells in acquired aplastic anemia. Flow cytometry had shown expanded CD8+CD57+ cells in the patients chosen for sequencing. It was genomic DNA that served as the template for profiling TCR beta VDJ and CDR3. TCRdb redid the calling of the reads with MiXCR, one entry per CDR3 protein. The sample yields more than 250,000 distinct CDR3 sequences, 65% to 90% seen once. Sequencing used sorted CD4+, CD8+, or CD8+CD57+ T cells (not recorded which) from PBMCs. These receptor sequences come from a human donor with aplastic anemia.

In this sample, this clonotype turned up many times. The rearrangement joins TRBV19 to TRBJ2-1; 10 nucleotides line up with TRBD2. The CDR3 is 15 residues long. J was trimmed by 2 bases and V by 6 bases; bases with no gene match: 4. Germline V lookup: CDR1 LNHDA, CDR2 SQIVND (reference sequence). CDR3 nucleotides: TGTGCCAGTAGCAGGACTAGCGGAGCCTACAATGAGCAGTTCTTC. This codes for CASSRTSGAYNEQFF.

This clonotype is a singleton in its sample. No conserved phenylalanine or tryptophan is present at the end of the CDR3, so a read error is the likely explanation. The DNA is omitted, as the CDR3 cannot be located on it reliably, and the CDR3 follows TCRdb's listing. The chain couples TRBV7-9 to TRBJ2-7; the table's D call TRBD1 went unverified against the DNA. Counting both end residues, the CDR3 totals 13 amino acids. The germline CDR1 and CDR2 sequences are SEHNR and FQNEAQ (reference sequence). CDR3 residues: CASSFQRGGGRDY.

The chain joins TRBV9 to TRBJ2-5; D is unresolved. Germline V gene sequence: CDR1 SGDLS, CDR2 YYNGEE. The CDR3 extends over 16 amino acids. The V end was cut by 4 bases, the J end by 8 bases, with 24 bases between. The CDR3 nucleotides are TGTGCCAGCAGCCTAGATTCGGCTACGCATTATGTTACCCAGTACTTC. Its protein product is CASSLDSATHYVTQYF.

Turning to this clonotype: The junction departs from the called germline gene at one end, perhaps through a read error. The chain combines TRBV9 with TRBJ1-2; no clear D gene. The CDR3 covers 13 residues. Germline CDR1 SGDLS, CDR2 YYNGEE. The CDR3 spells CASSVARRYYYTF. DNA of the CDR3: TGTGCCAGCAGTGTAGCCCGGAGGTATTACTACACCTTC.

This clonotype was seen a few times. No conserved phenylalanine or tryptophan is present at the end of the CDR3, so a read error is the likely explanation. It is unclear where the CDR3 begins or ends on the DNA, so no DNA is shown, and the CDR3 is as TCRdb lists it. This rearrangement joins TRBV7-8 to TRBJ2-3; the D call in the table, TRBD1, was not verified against the DNA. The CDR3 is 13 amino acids long, termini counted. The germline CDR1 and CDR2 sequences are SGHVS and FQNEAQ. The CDR3 is CASGDGGTDTTYY.

The genes are TRBV7-8 and TRBJ2-7; 7 bases are shared with TRBD2. CDR1 is SGHVS, CDR2 FQNEAQ, per germline. The CDR3 covers 18 residues. V lost 2 bases and J lost 1; bases outside the gene matches: 14. CDR3 in amino acids: CASSLPGGADTQSYEQYV. In DNA form, the CDR3 reads TGTGCCAGCAGCTTACCGGGAGGCGCCGATACGCAGTCCTACGAGCAGTACGTC.

The CDR3 loop reads CASSFDPDGTARSYEQYV. The CDR3 coding sequence is TGTGCCAGCAGCTTTGATCCAGACGGGACAGCGCGATCCTACGAGCAGTACGTC. The chain couples TRBV7-8 to TRBJ2-7; 7 bases line up with TRBD1. The J segment lost 1 base and the V segment lost 3 bases, leaving 15 bases of the junction unmatched. Germline V gene sequence: CDR1 SGHVS, CDR2 FQNEAQ. This CDR3 spans 18 amino acids.

The rearrangement links TRBV25-1 to TRBJ1-1; D is undetermined. The CDR3 covers 15 residues. The V gene lost 1 base and the J gene lost 0 bases, with 9 bases spanning the gap. Germline V lookup: CDR1 MGHDK, CDR2 SYGVNS. CDR3 coding DNA: TGTGCCAGCAGTGAATCGAGCAGAATGAACACTGAAGCTTTCTTT. It yields the protein CASSESSRMNTEAFF.

V and J are TRBV7-6 and TRBJ2-3; 7 nucleotides align to TRBD2. The CDR3 covers 14 residues. The germline gives CDR1 SGHVS, CDR2 FNYEAQ. Trimming at V came to 3 bases and at J to 8 bases, leaving 8 bases not matched to a gene. CDR3 nucleotide sequence: TGTGCCAGCAGCTTGGCGGGAGCAGACACTACGCAGTATTTT. Amino acids: CASSLAGADTTQYF.

As to this clonotype: At one boundary the junction diverges from the germline segment, which might be a read error. The chain is built from TRBV7-9 and TRBJ2-3; D may match TRBD1 or TRBD2 (5 bases each). The length of the CDR3 is 13 residues. Looked up from germline, CDR1 is SEHNR and CDR2 is FQNEAQ (reference sequence). CDR3 bases: TGTGCCAGCAGCTTTGGGGGAAGCGAGGCGAGCGATTTT. As protein: CASSFGGSEASDF.

The chain couples TRBV5-6 to TRBJ2-5; D might be TRBD2 (5 bases). CDR1 is SGHDT, CDR2 YYEEEE, per germline. The CDR3 is 16 amino acids. Trimming took 0 bases from V and 1 from J, leaving 13 bases between them. CDR3: CASSLERERLQETQYF. In nucleotides, the CDR3 is TGTGCCAGCAGCTTGGAGAGGGAGCGCCTCCAAGAGACCCAGTACTTC.

With respect to this clonotype: Mismatch with germline at one junction end may stem from a read error. The rearrangement links TRBV15 to TRBJ2-3, with D uncertain. Germline V gene data show CDR1 as LNHNV and CDR2 as YYDKDF (reference sequence). This CDR3 contains 14 residues. The DNA of the CDR3 is TGTGCCACCAGCAGAGGCAGCGATCCAGATACGCAGTACTTT. It translates to CATSRGSDPDTQYF.

Comments on this clonotype: The junction differs from germline at one of its ends, possibly a read error. This chain joins TRBV7-3 and TRBJ1-1; no definite D call. The CDR3 is 12 residues long. In germline, CDR1 is SGHTA, CDR2 FQGTGA. The CDR3 nucleotides are TGTGCCAGCAGCTTTGTGGGAACTGAAGCTTGCTTT. Protein sequence: CASSFVGTEACF. Variable domain in full (rest from reference TRBV7-3 and TRBJ1-1): GAGVSQTPSNKVTEKGKYVELRCDPISGHTALYWYRQSLGQGPEFLIYFQGTGAADDSGLPNDRFFAVRPEGSVSTLKIQRTERGDSAVYLCASSFVGTEACFGQGTRLTVV.